The present entry profiles one TCR beta chain with its context. A single base separates this from a much larger clone, so it may be a read error. This record comes from a study of T cells after yellow fever vaccination. CDR3 size: 13 residues. TCRdb ran MiXCR on the 5' RACE reads and lists one entry per CDR3 protein. The table has some 600,000 distinct CDR3 sequences, less than 20% seen once; the top ten hold 17%. The origin of this receptor is a man aged 18 to 35 who received the YFV17D yellow fever vaccine. The V and J genes are TRBV12-3 or TRBV12-4 and TRBJ1-2, with D possibly being TRBD1 (5 bases). The sequenced sample was PBMCs, obtained about 5 days after the first yellow fever vaccination. CDR3 amino acids: CASSLRQWNGCTF. In DNA form, the CDR3 reads TGTGCCAGCAGTTTACGACAGTGGAATGGCTGCACCTTC.